Each of the 5 T cell receptor beta chains below was sequenced from the same sample in a study of T cells in Graves' hyperthyroidism and ophthalmopathy. TCR beta CDR3 sequences were amplified from RNA transcripts. RT-PCR in the first round (using the HTBI primer set) targeted the TCR CDR3. A single record per CDR3 protein comes from TCRdb applying MiXCR to the multiplex PCR reads. Found here are 300,000 or so distinct CDR3 sequences, over 15% of them singletons; the top ten hold about 51%. Sequencing was performed on blood. These receptors originate from a woman in her fifties or sixties with Graves' ophthalmopathy.

This chain joins TRBV5-1 and TRBJ2-5; 8 nucleotides match TRBD1. Trimming removed 3 bases from V and 5 bases from J; junction bases left unmatched: 6. The CDR3 contains 14 residues. Germline V gene sequence: CDR1 SGHRS, CDR2 YFSETQ. The CDR3 DNA follows: TGCGCCAGCAGCTCGCAGGGGGCCCTGGAGACCCAGTACTTC. Protein sequence: CASSSQGALETQYF.

The table lists this clonotype with a few counts. The chain has TRBV4-2 and TRBJ1-1, with 7 nucleotides matching TRBD1. J lost 2 bases, V lost 4 bases, and 7 bases had no gene match. The germline gives CDR1 LGHNA, CDR2 YNFKEQ. This CDR3 is 15 amino acids long. The CDR3 is CASSPSGTANTEAFF. CDR3 bases: TGTGCCAGCAGCCCCAGTGGGACAGCTAACACTGAAGCTTTCTTT.

This clonotype has a count of ten or more. The rearrangement links TRBV5-1 to TRBJ2-1; the D gene is possibly TRBD1 (5 bases). This CDR3 comprises 15 residues. Deletions cut 5 bases from V and 2 bases from J, with 14 bases between. Germline V gene lookup returns CDR1 SGHRS and CDR2 YFSETQ. The CDR3 DNA is TGCGCCAGCAGTCCCCAGGGCGCCACCTACAATGAGCAGTTCTTC. Its protein is CASSPQGATYNEQFF.

This clonotype was detected many times. The chain combines TRBV20-1 with TRBJ1-5; 7 bases line up with TRBD1. There are 15 residues in the CDR3. V was pared by 6 bases and J by 3 bases, with 11 bases of the junction left unmatched. The germline V gene has CDR1 DFQATT and CDR2 SNEGSKA (reference sequence). Here the CDR3 DNA reads TGCAGTGCGATAACAGGGGAATGGAACAATCAGCCCCAGCATTTT. Residues: CSAITGEWNNQPQHF.

This clonotype showed up many times. One end of the junction varies from germline; a read error may be responsible. This rearrangement joins TRBV2 to TRBJ1-5; the D is unclear. There are 13 residues in the CDR3. The V gene's germline CDR1 is SNHLY and CDR2 FYNNEI. This CDR3 is CASSEASRVAQHF. The CDR3 nucleotides are TGTGCCAGCAGTGAAGCCTCGAGGGTAGCCCAACATTTT.